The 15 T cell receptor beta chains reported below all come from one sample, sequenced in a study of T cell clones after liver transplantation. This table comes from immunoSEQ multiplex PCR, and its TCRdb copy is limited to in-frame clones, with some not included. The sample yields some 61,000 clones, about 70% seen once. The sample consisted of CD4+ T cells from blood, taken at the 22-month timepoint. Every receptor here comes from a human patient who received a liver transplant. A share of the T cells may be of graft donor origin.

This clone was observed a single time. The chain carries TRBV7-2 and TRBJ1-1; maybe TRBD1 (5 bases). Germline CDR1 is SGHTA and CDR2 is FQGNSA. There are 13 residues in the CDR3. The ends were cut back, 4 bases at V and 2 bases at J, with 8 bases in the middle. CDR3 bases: TGTGCCAGCAGCTCCCAGGGTAACACTGAAGCTTTCTTT. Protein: CASSSQGNTEAFF.

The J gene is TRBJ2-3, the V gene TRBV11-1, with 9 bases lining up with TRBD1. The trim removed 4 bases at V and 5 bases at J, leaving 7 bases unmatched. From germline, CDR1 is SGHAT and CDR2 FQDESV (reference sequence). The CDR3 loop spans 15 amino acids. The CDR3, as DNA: TGTGCCAGCAGCTCCCAACAGGGGGCAGGAGATACGCAGTATTTT. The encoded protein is CASSSQQGAGDTQYF.

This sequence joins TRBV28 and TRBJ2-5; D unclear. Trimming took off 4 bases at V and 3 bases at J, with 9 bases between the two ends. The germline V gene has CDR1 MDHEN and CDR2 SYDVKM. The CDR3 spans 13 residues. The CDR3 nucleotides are TGTGCCAGCAGTTACGGGTCAAAAGAGACCCAGTACTTC. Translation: CASSYGSKETQYF.

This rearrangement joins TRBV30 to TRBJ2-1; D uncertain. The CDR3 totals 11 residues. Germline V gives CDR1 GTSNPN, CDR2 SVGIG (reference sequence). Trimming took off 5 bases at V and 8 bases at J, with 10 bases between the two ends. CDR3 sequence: CAWAKVDEQFF. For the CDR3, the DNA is TGTGCCTGGGCAAAGGTTGATGAGCAGTTCTTC.

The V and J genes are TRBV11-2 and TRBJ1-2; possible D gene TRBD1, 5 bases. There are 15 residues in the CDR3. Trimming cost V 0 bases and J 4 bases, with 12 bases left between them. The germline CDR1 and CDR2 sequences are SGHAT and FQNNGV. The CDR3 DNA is TGTGCCAGCAGCTTAGAAGGTGGGGCCCTCTATGGCTACACCTTC. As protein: CASSLEGGALYGYTF.

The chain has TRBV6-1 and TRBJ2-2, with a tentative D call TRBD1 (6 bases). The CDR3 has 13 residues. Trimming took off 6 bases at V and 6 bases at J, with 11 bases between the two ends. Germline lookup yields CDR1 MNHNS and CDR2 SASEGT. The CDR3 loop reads CASRAGAPGELFF. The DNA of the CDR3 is TGTGCCAGCAGGGCAGGGGCTCCCGGGGAGCTGTTTTTT.

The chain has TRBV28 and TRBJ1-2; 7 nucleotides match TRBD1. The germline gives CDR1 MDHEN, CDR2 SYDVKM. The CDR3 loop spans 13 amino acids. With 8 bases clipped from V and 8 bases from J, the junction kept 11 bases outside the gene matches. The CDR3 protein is CASGGQRDRGYTF. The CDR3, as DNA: TGTGCCAGCGGGGGCCAGAGGGACAGAGGCTACACCTTC.

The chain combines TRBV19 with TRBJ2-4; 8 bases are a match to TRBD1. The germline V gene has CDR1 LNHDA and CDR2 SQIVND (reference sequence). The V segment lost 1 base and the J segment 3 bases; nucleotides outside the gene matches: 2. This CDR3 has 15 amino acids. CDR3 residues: CASSIGTGNKNIQYF. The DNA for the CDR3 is TGTGCCAGTAGTATAGGGACAGGGAACAAAAACATTCAGTACTTC.

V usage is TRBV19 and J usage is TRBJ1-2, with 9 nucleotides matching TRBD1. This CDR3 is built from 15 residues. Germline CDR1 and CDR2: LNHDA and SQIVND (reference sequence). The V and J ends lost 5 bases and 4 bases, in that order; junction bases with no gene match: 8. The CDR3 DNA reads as TGTGCCAGTAGTCCGGGACAGGGAGTAGGCTATGGCTACACCTTC. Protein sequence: CASSPGQGVGYGYTF.

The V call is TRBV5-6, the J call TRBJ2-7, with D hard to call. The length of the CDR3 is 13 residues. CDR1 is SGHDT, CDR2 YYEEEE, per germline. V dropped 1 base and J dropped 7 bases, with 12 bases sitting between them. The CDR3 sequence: CASSLITSREQYF. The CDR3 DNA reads TGTGCCAGCAGCTTGATAACCTCGAGGGAGCAGTACTTC.

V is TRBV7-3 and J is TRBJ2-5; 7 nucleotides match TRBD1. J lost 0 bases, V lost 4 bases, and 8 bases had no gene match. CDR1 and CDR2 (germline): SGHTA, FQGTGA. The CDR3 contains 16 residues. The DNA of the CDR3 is TGTGCCAGCAGCTCCCCGGGACAGCGTAACCAAGAGACCCAGTACTTC. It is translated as CASSSPGQRNQETQYF. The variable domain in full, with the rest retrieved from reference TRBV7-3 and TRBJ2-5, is GAGVSQTPSNKVTEKGKYVELRCDPISGHTALYWYRQSLGQGPEFLIYFQGTGAADDSGLPNDRFFAVRPEGSVSTLKIQRTERGDSAVYLCASSSPGQRNQETQYFGPGTRLLVL.

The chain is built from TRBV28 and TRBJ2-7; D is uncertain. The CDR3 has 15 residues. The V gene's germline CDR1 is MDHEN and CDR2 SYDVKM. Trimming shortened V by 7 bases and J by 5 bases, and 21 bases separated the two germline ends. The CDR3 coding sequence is TGTGCCAGCACCCTGTCAGGCAGGATGGGCGACGAGCAGTACTTC. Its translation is CASTLSGRMGDEQYF.

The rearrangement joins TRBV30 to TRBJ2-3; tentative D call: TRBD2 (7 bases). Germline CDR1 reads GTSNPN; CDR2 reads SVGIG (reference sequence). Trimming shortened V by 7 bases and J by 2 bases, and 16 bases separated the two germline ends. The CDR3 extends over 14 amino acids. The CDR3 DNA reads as TGTGCCTCGAGATCGGGGGGCCTCACAGATACGCAGTATTTT. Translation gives CASRSGGLTDTQYF.

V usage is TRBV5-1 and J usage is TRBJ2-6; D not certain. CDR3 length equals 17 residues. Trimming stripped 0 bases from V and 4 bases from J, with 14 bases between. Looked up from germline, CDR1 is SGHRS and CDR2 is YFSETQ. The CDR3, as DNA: TGCGCCAGCAGCTTGGGTGGTTGGGTTGACGGGGCCAACGTCCTGACTTTC. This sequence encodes CASSLGGWVDGANVLTF.

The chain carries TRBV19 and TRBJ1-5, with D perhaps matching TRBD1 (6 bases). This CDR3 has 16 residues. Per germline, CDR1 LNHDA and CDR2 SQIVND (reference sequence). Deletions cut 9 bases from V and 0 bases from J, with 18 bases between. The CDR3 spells CASRGGEDYSNQPQHF. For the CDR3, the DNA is TGTGCCAGCCGAGGGGGGGAGGATTATAGCAATCAGCCCCAGCATTTT.